Below are 22 T cell receptor beta chains sequenced from a single sample in a study of neurological immune-mediated disorders. TCRdb analysed the 5' RACE reads with MiXCR anew, one entry per CDR3 protein. The table shows about 46,000 distinct CDR3 sequences, with around 3.3% occurring only once. Sequenced input: PBMCs. The receptor set was obtained from a woman aged 45-65 years with multiple sclerosis.

The table lists this clonotype with many counts. This chain links TRBV28 with TRBJ1-5; D is unclear. The V gene's germline CDR1 is MDHEN and CDR2 SYDVKM. V was shortened by 6 bases and J by 0 bases, with 6 bases between the two germline ends. The CDR3 loop spans 13 amino acids. The DNA for the CDR3 is TGTGCCAGCAGCTATTATAGCAATCAGCCCCAGCATTTT. Translated, it gives CASSYYSNQPQHF.

This clonotype was seen many times. The rearrangement links TRBV29-1 to TRBJ1-1; tentative D call: TRBD1 (5 bases). CDR1 SQVTM and CDR2 ANQGSEA come from the germline V gene. Trimming removed 5 bases from V and 5 bases from J, with 24 bases in between. The CDR3 consists of 16 residues. The CDR3 spells CSVKARLGQGGTEAFF. CDR3 DNA: TGCAGCGTTAAAGCCCGGTTGGGGCAGGGAGGAACTGAAGCTTTCTTT.

This clonotype was counted at least ten times. V is TRBV5-1 and J is TRBJ1-1, with TRBD1 as a possible D gene (5 bases). V was cut by 3 bases and J by 7 bases, with 13 bases left in between. This CDR3 has 13 amino acids. Germline CDR1 SGHRS, CDR2 YFSETQ. CDR3 coding DNA: TGCGCCAGCAGCTCCGAACGGGACGTTGAAGCTTTCTTT. It is translated as CASSSERDVEAFF.

This clonotype was picked up many times. The chain has TRBV5-6 and TRBJ2-1, with 8 bases aligning to TRBD1. Per the germline V gene, CDR1 is SGHDT and CDR2 is YYEEEE. V lost 0 bases, J lost 0 bases, and 2 bases stayed unmatched. This CDR3 has 16 amino acids. CDR3 amino acids: CASSLETGDSYNEQFF. DNA of the CDR3: TGTGCCAGCAGCTTGGAGACAGGGGACTCCTACAATGAGCAGTTCTTC.

This clonotype was recorded many times. The V gene is TRBV25-1, the J gene TRBJ1-3, with unresolved D. The V end lost 10 bases, the J end lost 4 bases, and 14 bases lay between the germline ends. The CDR3 has 13 amino acids. CDR1 and CDR2 from the germline V gene are MGHDK and SYGVNS. In DNA form, the CDR3 reads TGTGCCACCGTTAGAAATGAAGGAAACACCATATATTTT. Translating gives CATVRNEGNTIYF.

This clonotype has at least ten counts. The genes are TRBV15 and TRBJ2-1; 7 bases line up with TRBD2. CDR1 is LNHNV, CDR2 YYDKDF, per germline (reference sequence). The J segment lost 0 bases and the V segment lost 5 bases, leaving 4 bases of the junction unmatched. The CDR3 extends over 15 amino acids. The CDR3, as DNA: TGTGCCACCAGCTTCAGGACTAGCTCCTACAATGAGCAGTTCTTC. Translated: CATSFRTSSYNEQFF.

There are many counts of this clonotype. The chain employs TRBV6-6 and TRBJ1-2, with D uncertain. This CDR3 has 13 residues. V lost 5 bases, J lost 0 bases, and 7 bases lay in between. Germline V gives CDR1 MNHNY, CDR2 SVGAGI (reference sequence). In DNA form, the CDR3 reads TGTGCCAGCAGTCACCTCTCTAACTATGGCTACACCTTC. Translation gives CASSHLSNYGYTF.

The table lists this clonotype with many counts. This rearrangement joins TRBV6-5 to TRBJ2-3; 9 bases line up with TRBD2. The CDR3 spans 16 residues. Germline CDR1 and CDR2: MNHEY and SVGAGI. J lost 9 bases, V lost 6 bases, and 16 bases had no gene match. The CDR3 DNA follows: TGTGCCAGCAGCCGGGGGGCGGGAGGGCCGAGAGAAACGCAGTATTTT. Translated, it gives CASSRGAGGPRETQYF.

This clonotype was observed at least ten times. The chain joins TRBV5-1 to TRBJ1-4; 8 nucleotides agree with TRBD1. Unmatched junction bases numbered 8, after V lost 3 bases and J lost 7 bases. The CDR3 length is 15 residues. In germline, CDR1 is SGHRS, CDR2 YFSETQ. CDR3: CASSYSGGAGEKLFF. CDR3 coding DNA: TGCGCCAGCAGCTATTCAGGGGGCGCGGGTGAAAAACTGTTTTTT.

This clonotype was recorded many times. The chain employs TRBV7-2 and TRBJ2-1; TRBD2 aligns across 10 bases. J gave up 5 bases and V 2 bases, and 15 bases lay outside the gene matches. The germline CDR1 and CDR2 sequences are SGHTA and FQGNSA. There are 19 residues in the CDR3. CDR3 region: CASSLLGQASSGGDNEQFF. CDR3 nucleotide sequence: TGTGCCAGCAGCTTATTGGGACAGGCCTCTAGCGGGGGCGACAATGAGCAGTTCTTC.

The table lists this clonotype with a few counts. This chain links TRBV20-1 with TRBJ1-2; 9 nucleotides agree with TRBD1. The CDR3 runs 17 residues. Losses at the gene ends were 5 bases for V and 1 base for J; bases not matched to a gene: 14. The V gene's germline CDR1 is DFQATT and CDR2 SNEGSKA (reference sequence). In DNA form, the CDR3 reads TGCAGTGCTCTCCGAAGGACAGGGGCGGGCCTTAACTATGGCTACACCTTC. It encodes CSALRRTGAGLNYGYTF.

In its sample, this clonotype was seen many times. The CDR3 nucleotides read TGCAGTGCCCACCACAGCTGGAAAAATCAGCCCCAGCATTTT. It codes for CSAHHSWKNQPQHF. This sequence joins TRBV20-1 and TRBJ1-5, with unresolved D. The CDR3 has 14 amino acids. Deletions cut 6 bases from V and 4 bases from J, with 16 bases between. From germline, CDR1 is DFQATT and CDR2 SNEGSKA (reference sequence).

This clonotype came up many times. The rearrangement links TRBV20-1 to TRBJ1-6; possibly TRBD1 for D (5 bases). Deletions cut 3 bases from V and 10 bases from J, with 19 bases between. The CDR3 loop spans 15 amino acids. Germline CDR1 DFQATT, CDR2 SNEGSKA (reference sequence). The CDR3 bases are TGCAGTGCTAGTTATTACGGCAGGGTTAAATCACCCCTCCACTTT. It codes for CSASYYGRVKSPLHF.

This clonotype was seen repeatedly, ten times or more. J is TRBJ1-1 and V is TRBV5-1; D not resolved. The length of the CDR3 is 15 residues. Trimming pared 0 bases from V and 1 base from J, leaving 10 bases between. CDR1 SGHRS and CDR2 YFSETQ come from the germline V gene. CDR3 DNA sequence: TGCGCCAGCAGCTTGGTGTTGGGCGGGAACACTGAAGCTTTCTTT. It is translated as CASSLVLGGNTEAFF.

This clonotype was observed many times. The V gene is TRBV5-1, the J gene TRBJ2-7; D may be TRBD1 (6 bases). V gave up 0 bases and J gave up 7 bases, with 14 bases separating them. Germline V lookup: CDR1 SGHRS, CDR2 YFSETQ. The CDR3 runs to 14 residues. The CDR3 nucleotides are TGCGCCAGCAGCTTGGAGGGGGACCCCTTTGAGCAGTACTTC. Protein product: CASSLEGDPFEQYF.

This clonotype was detected many times. The chain couples TRBV9 to TRBJ1-3; no clear D gene. V gave up 4 bases and J gave up 0 bases, with 14 bases separating them. CDR1 and CDR2 (germline): SGDLS, YYNGEE. CDR3 length: 16 amino acids. CDR3 nucleotide sequence: TGTGCCAGCAGCTCCCGATCCGACAACTCTGGAAACACCATATATTTT. It encodes CASSSRSDNSGNTIYF.

The chain employs TRBV6-5 and TRBJ2-3; TRBD2 aligns across 11 bases. This CDR3 spans 16 amino acids. Unmatched junction bases numbered 4, after V lost 5 bases and J lost 0 bases. The germline gives CDR1 MNHEY, CDR2 SVGAGI. CDR3 bases: TGTGCCAGCAGTAAACTAGCGGGGGCCAGCACAGATACGCAGTATTTT. This gives the protein CASSKLAGASTDTQYF.

This clonotype was observed many times. The J gene is TRBJ2-5, the V gene TRBV18; 9 nucleotides agree with TRBD1. V was clipped by 4 bases and J by 0 bases; unmatched bases: 6. Germline CDR1 KGHSH, CDR2 LQKENI. There are 16 residues in the CDR3. The CDR3 reads CASSRGQGLYQETQYF. The CDR3 nucleotides are TGTGCCAGCTCACGCGGACAGGGGTTATACCAAGAGACCCAGTACTTC.

The table lists this clonotype with many counts. The V and J genes are TRBV5-1 and TRBJ2-2, with 9 nucleotides matching TRBD1. The germline CDR1 and CDR2 sequences are SGHRS and YFSETQ. The CDR3 runs to 15 residues. V gave up 7 bases and J gave up 4 bases; unmatched junction bases: 8. The CDR3, as DNA: TGCGCCAGCTCAACCGGGACAGGGACCACCGGGGAGCTGTTTTTT. Its translation is CASSTGTGTTGELFF.

This clonotype was found many times. The chain couples TRBV27 to TRBJ1-1; 9 bases fit TRBD1. V shed 8 bases and J 8 bases; nucleotides not matched to a gene: 6. The germline gives CDR1 MNHEY, CDR2 SMNVEV (reference sequence). The CDR3 extends over 12 amino acids. CDR3 residues: CASAGQGYEAFF. CDR3 nucleotide sequence: TGTGCCAGCGCCGGACAGGGGTACGAAGCTTTCTTT.

The table lists this clonotype with many counts. The chain couples TRBV27 to TRBJ2-3, with D hard to call. Per the germline V gene, CDR1 is MNHEY and CDR2 is SMNVEV (reference sequence). This CDR3 contains 16 residues. Trimming removed 3 bases at V and 6 bases at J, with 19 bases between. CDR3 residues: CASSLYLLDWWDTQYF. The CDR3 DNA follows: TGTGCCAGCAGTTTGTACCTCTTGGATTGGTGGGATACGCAGTATTTT.

This clonotype was seen many times. The chain employs TRBV28 and TRBJ1-3; D unresolved. There are 15 residues in the CDR3. With 6 bases removed from V and 0 bases from J, the gap between germline ends came to 12 bases. The germline CDR1 and CDR2 sequences are MDHEN and SYDVKM. The CDR3 protein is CASSLQPSSGNTIYF. The CDR3 coding sequence is TGTGCCAGCAGCCTCCAGCCGAGCTCTGGAAACACCATATATTTT.